This T cell receptor (beta chain) was documented in a study of shared clonotypes between healthy human individuals. Study-level results: Memory subsets generally showed lower estimated richness than naive subsets. It was only blood that was sampled, and tissue repertoires likely differ.

TCRdb's copy holds only in-frame clones and misses some; the assay was immunoSEQ multiplex PCR. The sample holds 800,000 to 950,000 clones, around 96% seen once. CD45RO-negative CD8 cells positively selected for CCR7 made up the naive population, which excluded terminally differentiated effector memory CD45RA+ cells. With regard to this clone: Its matching antigen is unknown.

Germline V CDR1 and CDR2: MGHDK, SYGVNS. This CDR3 region has 13 residues. The germline V and J ends were trimmed by 7 bases and 4 bases, with 10 bases remaining between them. Source material: naive CD8+ T cells sorted from blood. The V and J genes are TRBV25-1 and TRBJ2-2, with D hard to call. The TCR was taken from a man younger than 45 in good health. The CDR3 DNA reads TGTGCCAGCACAAAAAGCCTCACCGGGGAGCTGTTTTTT. Its protein is CASTKSLTGELFF.